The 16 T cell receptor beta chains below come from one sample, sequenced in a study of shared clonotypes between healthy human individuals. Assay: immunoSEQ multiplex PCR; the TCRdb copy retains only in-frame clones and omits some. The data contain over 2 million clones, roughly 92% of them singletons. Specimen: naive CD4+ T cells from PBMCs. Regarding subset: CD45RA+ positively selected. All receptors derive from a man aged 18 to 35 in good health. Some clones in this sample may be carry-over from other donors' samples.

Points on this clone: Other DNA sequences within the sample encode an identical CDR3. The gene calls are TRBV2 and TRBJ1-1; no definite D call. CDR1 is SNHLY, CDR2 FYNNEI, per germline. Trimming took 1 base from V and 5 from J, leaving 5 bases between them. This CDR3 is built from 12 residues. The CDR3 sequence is CASSEEGTEAFF. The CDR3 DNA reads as TGTGCCAGCAGTGAAGAGGGTACTGAAGCTTTCTTT.

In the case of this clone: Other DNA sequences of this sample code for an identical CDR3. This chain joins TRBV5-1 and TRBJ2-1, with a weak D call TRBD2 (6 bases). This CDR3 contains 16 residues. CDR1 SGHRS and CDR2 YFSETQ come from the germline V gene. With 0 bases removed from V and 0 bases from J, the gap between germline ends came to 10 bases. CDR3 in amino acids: CASSLGGNPSYNEQFF. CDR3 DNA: TGCGCCAGCAGCTTGGGCGGGAATCCCTCCTACAATGAGCAGTTCTTC.

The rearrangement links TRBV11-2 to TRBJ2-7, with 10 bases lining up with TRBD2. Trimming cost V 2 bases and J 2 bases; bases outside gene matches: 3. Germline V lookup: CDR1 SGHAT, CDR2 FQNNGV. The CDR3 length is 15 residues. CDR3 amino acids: CASSLRLAGAYEQYF. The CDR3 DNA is TGTGCCAGCAGCTTAAGGCTAGCGGGAGCCTACGAGCAGTACTTC.

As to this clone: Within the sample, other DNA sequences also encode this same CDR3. The CDR3 coding sequence is TGTGCCAGCAGTGTTAGCGGGAGCACAGATACGCAGTATTTT. This codes for CASSVSGSTDTQYF. The rearrangement links TRBV25-1 to TRBJ2-3; 7 positions agree with TRBD2. The germline gives CDR1 MGHDK, CDR2 SYGVNS. The ends lost 4 bases at V and 0 bases at J; junction bases unmatched: 1. CDR3 length: 14 residues.

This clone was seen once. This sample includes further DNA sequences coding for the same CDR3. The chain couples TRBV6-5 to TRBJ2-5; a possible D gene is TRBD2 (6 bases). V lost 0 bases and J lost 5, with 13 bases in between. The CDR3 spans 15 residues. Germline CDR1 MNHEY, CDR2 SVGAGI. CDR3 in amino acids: CASSYSRRGGETQYF. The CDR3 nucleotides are TGTGCCAGCAGTTACTCGAGACGTGGGGGGGAGACCCAGTACTTC.

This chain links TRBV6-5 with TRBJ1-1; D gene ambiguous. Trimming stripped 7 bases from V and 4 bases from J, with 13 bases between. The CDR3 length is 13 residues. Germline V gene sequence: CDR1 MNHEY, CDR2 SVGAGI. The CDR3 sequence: CASTNVWGTEAFF. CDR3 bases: TGTGCCAGCACTAACGTATGGGGCACTGAAGCTTTCTTT.

CDR3 nucleotides: TGTGCCAGCAGTGAGGGGTCTGGGGACACCGGGGAGCTGTTTTTT. Translation gives CASSEGSGDTGELFF. This chain links TRBV2 with TRBJ2-2; D is unclear. V was pared by 3 bases and J by 3 bases, with 11 bases between. CDR3 length equals 15 residues. Germline lookup yields CDR1 SNHLY and CDR2 FYNNEI. The full variable domain, completed using reference TRBV2 and TRBJ2-2, is EPEVTQTPSHQVTQMGQEVILRCVPISNHLYFYWYRQILGQKVEFLVSFYNNEISEKSEIFDDQFSVERPDGSNFTLKIRSTKLEDSAMYFCASSEGSGDTGELFFGEGSRLTVL.

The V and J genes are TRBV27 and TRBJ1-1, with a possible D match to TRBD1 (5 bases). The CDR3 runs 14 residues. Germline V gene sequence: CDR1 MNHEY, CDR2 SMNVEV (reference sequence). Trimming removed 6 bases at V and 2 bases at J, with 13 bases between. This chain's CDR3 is CASRLTGPNTEAFF. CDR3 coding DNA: TGTGCCAGCAGACTCACGGGGCCCAACACTGAAGCTTTCTTT.

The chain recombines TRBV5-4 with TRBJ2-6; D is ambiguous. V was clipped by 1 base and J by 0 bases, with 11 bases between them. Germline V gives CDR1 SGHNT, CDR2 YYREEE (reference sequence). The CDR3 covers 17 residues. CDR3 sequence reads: CASSLRQALSGANVLTF. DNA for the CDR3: TGTGCCAGCAGCTTGCGGCAGGCCCTCTCTGGGGCCAACGTCCTGACTTTC.

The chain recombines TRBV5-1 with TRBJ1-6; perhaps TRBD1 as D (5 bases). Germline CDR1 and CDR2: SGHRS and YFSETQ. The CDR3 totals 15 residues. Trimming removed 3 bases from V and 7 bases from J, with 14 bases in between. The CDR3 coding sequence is TGCGCCAGCAGCTCGTCAGGGTTCTACAATTCACCCCTCCACTTT. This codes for CASSSSGFYNSPLHF.

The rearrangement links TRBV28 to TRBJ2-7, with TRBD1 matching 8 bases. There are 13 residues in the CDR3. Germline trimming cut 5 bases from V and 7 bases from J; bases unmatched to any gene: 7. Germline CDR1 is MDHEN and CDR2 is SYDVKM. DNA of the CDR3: TGTGCCAGCAGTCCACAGGGGGTCTGGGAGCAGTACTTC. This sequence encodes CASSPQGVWEQYF.

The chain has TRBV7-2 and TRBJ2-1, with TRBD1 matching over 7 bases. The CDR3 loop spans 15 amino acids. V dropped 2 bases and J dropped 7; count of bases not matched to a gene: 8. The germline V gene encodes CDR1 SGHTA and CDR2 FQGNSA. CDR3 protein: CASSLNRGRVNEQFF. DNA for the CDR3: TGTGCCAGCAGCTTAAATAGGGGGCGGGTGAATGAGCAGTTCTTC.

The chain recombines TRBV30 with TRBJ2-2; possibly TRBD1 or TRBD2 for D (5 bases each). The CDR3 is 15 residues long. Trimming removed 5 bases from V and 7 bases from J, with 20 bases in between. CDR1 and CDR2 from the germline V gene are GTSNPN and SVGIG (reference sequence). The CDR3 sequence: CAWGRPWQGVGELFF. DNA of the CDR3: TGTGCCTGGGGACGCCCGTGGCAGGGAGTCGGGGAGCTGTTTTTT.

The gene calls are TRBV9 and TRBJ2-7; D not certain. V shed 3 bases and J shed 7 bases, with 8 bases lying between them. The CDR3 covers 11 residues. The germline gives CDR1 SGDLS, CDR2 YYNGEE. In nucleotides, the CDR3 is TGTGCCAGCAGCGCCGTGGTAGAGCAGTACTTC. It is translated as CASSAVVEQYF.

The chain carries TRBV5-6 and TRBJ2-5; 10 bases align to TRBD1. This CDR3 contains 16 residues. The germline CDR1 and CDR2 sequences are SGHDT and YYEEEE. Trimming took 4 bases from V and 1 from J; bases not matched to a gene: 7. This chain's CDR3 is CASSVGTGVSQETQYF. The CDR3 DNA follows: TGTGCCAGCAGCGTCGGGACAGGGGTCAGCCAAGAGACCCAGTACTTC.

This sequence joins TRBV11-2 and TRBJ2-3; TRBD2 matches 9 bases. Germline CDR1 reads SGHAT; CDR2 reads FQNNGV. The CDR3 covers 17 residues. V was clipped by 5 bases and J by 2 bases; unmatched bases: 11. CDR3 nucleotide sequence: TGTGCCAGCAGCCGCCTCCCTAGCGGGATTCTCACAGATACGCAGTATTTT. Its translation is CASSRLPSGILTDTQYF.